The 27 T cell receptor beta chains below all came from one sample that was sequenced in a study of blood T cell repertoires in COVID-19. The table came from immunoSEQ multiplex PCR; TCRdb's copy has only in-frame clones and leaves some out. Of about 69,000 clones listed, around 79% were seen once; the top ten hold approximately 16%. Sequencing was done on a sample of peripheral blood. The source of these receptors is a man between 60 and 70 years old with acute or convalescent COVID-19.

The J gene is TRBJ1-6, the V gene TRBV11-3; D not certain. V was shortened by 3 bases and J by 8 bases, with 8 bases between the two germline ends. Looked up from germline, CDR1 is SGHNT and CDR2 is YENEEA. The CDR3 runs to 13 residues. CDR3: CASSFNRDSPLHF. The CDR3 DNA sequence: TGTGCCAGCAGCTTTAATCGGGATTCACCCCTCCACTTT. Looking up the rest from reference TRBV11-3 and TRBJ1-6 gives the full variable domain: EAGVVQSPRYKIIEKKQPVAFWCNPISGHNTLYWYLQNLGQGPELLIRYENEEAVDDSQLPKDRFSAERLKGVDSTLKIQPAELGDSAVYLCASSFNRDSPLHFGNGTRLTVT.

The CDR3 DNA follows: TGTGCCAGCAGCTTTGGGCAGGCCAAGAACACCGGGGAGCTGTTTTTT. This codes for CASSFGQAKNTGELFF. This sequence joins TRBV7-3 and TRBJ2-2; D gene ambiguous. Germline V gene lookup returns CDR1 SGHTA and CDR2 FQGTGA. This CDR3 contains 16 residues. Trimming stripped 3 bases from V and 1 base from J, with 12 bases between.

The chain links TRBV12-3 or TRBV12-4 to TRBJ2-1, with D perhaps TRBD1 (6 bases). This CDR3 is built from 13 residues. V was clipped by 11 bases and J by 8 bases, with 19 bases between them. The CDR3 region is CAAGPGDSDEQFF. The CDR3 DNA is TGTGCCGCGGGTCCAGGGGATAGCGATGAGCAGTTCTTC.

The CDR3 DNA follows: TGCGCCAGCAGCTTGAGAGGAGGACAAGAGACCCAGTACTTC. Its protein is CASSLRGGQETQYF. J is TRBJ2-5 and V is TRBV5-1; tentative D call: TRBD2 (5 bases). This CDR3 is built from 14 residues. Trimming stripped 1 base from V and 2 bases from J, with 9 bases between. The V gene's germline CDR1 is SGHRS and CDR2 YFSETQ.

The chain links TRBV18 to TRBJ2-1; 8 nucleotides align to TRBD1. CDR1 is KGHSH and CDR2 is LQKENI in the germline V gene. The CDR3 is 13 residues long. The V gene end was trimmed by 6 bases and the J gene end by 4 bases; junction bases not matched to a gene: 2. The DNA of the CDR3 is TGTGCCAGCTCCCGGACAGGGTACAATGAGCAGTTCTTC. This sequence encodes CASSRTGYNEQFF.

The chain carries TRBV7-2 and TRBJ1-2, with D unclear. Germline-derived CDR1 and CDR2 are SGHTA and FQGNSA. Trimming took 2 bases from V and 0 from J, leaving 13 bases between them. The CDR3 runs 16 residues. The CDR3 DNA follows: TGTGCCAGCAGCTTAAAGTTCCGGGTATCTAACTATGGCTACACCTTC. Amino acid sequence: CASSLKFRVSNYGYTF.

V and J are TRBV7-2 and TRBJ2-7; a weak D match, TRBD2 (5 bases). Looked up from germline, CDR1 is SGHTA and CDR2 is FQGNSA. The CDR3 sequence is 12 residues long. Deletions cut 4 bases from V and 5 bases from J, with 9 bases between. Here the CDR3 DNA reads TGTGCCAGCAGCTCACGGGGTGACGAGCAGTACTTC. This sequence encodes CASSSRGDEQYF.

The chain couples TRBV5-1 to TRBJ1-2, with D tentatively TRBD1 (6 bases). CDR1 SGHRS and CDR2 YFSETQ come from the germline V gene. V was pared by 1 base and J by 4 bases, with 11 bases between. The CDR3 consists of 14 residues. This CDR3 is CASSLSGGGYGYTF. CDR3 bases: TGCGCCAGCAGCTTGTCGGGGGGCGGCTATGGCTACACCTTC.

This chain joins TRBV18 and TRBJ1-1, with D tentatively TRBD1 (5 bases). The CDR3 is made up of 14 amino acids. Germline assignment: CDR1 KGHSH and CDR2 LQKENI. V lost 6 bases and J 1 base, leaving 12 bases between the germline ends. CDR3 sequence: CASSPDSQNTEAFF. Written as DNA, the CDR3 is TGTGCCAGCTCCCCAGACAGTCAGAACACTGAAGCTTTCTTT.

This clone was seen a few times. The chain carries TRBV7-9 and TRBJ1-2, with D unresolved. V lost 2 bases and J lost 7, with 11 bases in between. Germline CDR1 SEHNR, CDR2 FQNEAQ (reference sequence). The CDR3 totals 13 residues. The CDR3 bases are TGTGCCAGCAGCTTACGGCAGGCCTTTGGCTACACCTTC. Translation: CASSLRQAFGYTF. The full variable domain, with the rest looked up from reference TRBV7-9 and TRBJ1-2, is DTGVSQNPRHKITKRGQNVTFRCDPISEHNRLYWYRQTLGQGPEFLTYFQNEAQLEKSRLLSDRFSAERPKGSFSTLEIQRTEQGDSAMYLCASSLRQAFGYTFGSGTRLTVV.

The rearrangement links TRBV18 to TRBJ1-1; D not resolved. V lost 0 bases, J lost 6 bases, and 8 bases lay in between. This CDR3 has 13 amino acids. CDR1 KGHSH and CDR2 LQKENI come from the germline V gene. The CDR3 DNA reads TGTGCCAGCTCACCACCGTCGGTTTCTGAAGCTTTCTTT. Protein product: CASSPPSVSEAFF.

V and J are TRBV6-2 or TRBV6-3 and TRBJ2-5; the D is unclear. Germline-derived CDR1 and CDR2 are MNHEY and SVGEGT. Deletions cut 2 bases from V and 7 bases from J, with 14 bases between. The CDR3 has 14 amino acids. The CDR3 bases are TGTGCCAGCAGTTACCTAGGATCGTTCGGGACCCAGTACTTC. This sequence encodes CASSYLGSFGTQYF.

This clone was counted a few times. V gene TRBV2 combines with J gene TRBJ1-2, with TRBD1 matching 9 bases. Germline V lookup: CDR1 SNHLY, CDR2 FYNNEI. V shed 0 bases and J 8 bases; nucleotides not matched to a gene: 10. The CDR3 spans 16 residues. As DNA, the CDR3 is TGTGCCAGCAGTGAAGCGCTTCGGAGACAGGGGGTCGGCTACACCTTC. Translated, it gives CASSEALRRQGVGYTF.

The chain links TRBV2 to TRBJ2-2; 9 bases are shared with TRBD2. The junction had 2 bases not matched to a gene; V was cut back by 6 bases and J by 0 bases. The CDR3 runs 15 residues. Germline V lookup: CDR1 SNHLY, CDR2 FYNNEI. The CDR3 region is CASRAGGTNTGELFF. The CDR3, as DNA: TGTGCCAGCAGAGCGGGGGGTACGAACACCGGGGAGCTGTTTTTT.

This rearrangement joins TRBV11-3 to TRBJ1-6; tentatively, D is TRBD1 (5 bases). This CDR3 contains 14 residues. The V gene's germline CDR1 is SGHNT and CDR2 YENEEA. V was shortened by 5 bases and J by 0 bases, with 5 bases between the two germline ends. CDR3 protein: CASSRGSYNSPLHF. DNA for the CDR3: TGTGCCAGCAGCAGGGGCTCCTATAATTCACCCCTCCACTTT.

The V gene is TRBV6-5, the J gene TRBJ2-7; no clear D gene. Deletions cut 2 bases from V and 3 bases from J, with 8 bases between. The CDR3 consists of 13 residues. The germline gives CDR1 MNHEY, CDR2 SVGAGI. The CDR3 protein is CASSYGPGYEQYF. CDR3 sequence (DNA): TGTGCCAGCAGTTACGGTCCAGGCTACGAGCAGTACTTC.

This clone was counted between two and nine times. V gene TRBV10-3 combines with J gene TRBJ2-1; 7 bases are shared with TRBD1. Losses at the gene ends were 3 bases for V and 6 bases for J; bases not matched to a gene: 5. The CDR3 is 14 amino acids. Germline CDR1 reads ENHRY; CDR2 reads SYGVKD. The CDR3 loop reads CAISDRGLINEQFF. CDR3 coding DNA: TGTGCCATCAGTGATAGGGGGCTTATCAATGAGCAGTTCTTC.

The V gene is TRBV3-1 (or the pseudogene TRBV3-2), the J gene TRBJ2-7; a possible D gene is TRBD2 (5 bases). The CDR3 totals 16 residues. Germline V lookup: CDR1 LGHDT, CDR2 YNNKEL (reference sequence). V gave up 10 bases and J gave up 3 bases, with 25 bases separating them. This CDR3 reads CATGDWGMQGNYEQYF. The CDR3 nucleotides are TGTGCCACCGGGGATTGGGGAATGCAAGGGAACTACGAGCAGTACTTC.

The chain combines TRBV18 with TRBJ2-3; 11 bases line up with TRBD2. This CDR3 contains 16 residues. The germline V gene has CDR1 KGHSH and CDR2 LQKENI. Trimming at V came to 3 bases and at J to 2 bases, leaving 4 bases not matched to a gene. CDR3 sequence reads: CASSPLAGGNTDTQYF. CDR3 DNA: TGTGCCAGCTCACCGTTAGCGGGGGGGAACACAGATACGCAGTATTTT.

The V gene is TRBV19, the J gene TRBJ1-2, with 7 positions matching TRBD1. CDR3 size: 18 residues. Unmatched junction bases numbered 17, after V lost 5 bases and J lost 2 bases. The germline CDR1 and CDR2 sequences are LNHDA and SQIVND (reference sequence). The CDR3 loop is CASSSEISPGQTNYGYTF. In nucleotides, the CDR3 is TGTGCCAGTAGTTCCGAAATCTCACCGGGACAGACAAACTATGGCTACACCTTC.

The rearrangement joins TRBV7-5 to TRBJ2-7; the D segment call TRBD1 is taken from the table without a DNA check. TRBV7-5 is listed as a pseudogene. This CDR3 comprises 13 residues. CDR3 in DNA: TGTGTCAGAAGCCGGGACAGACACTACGAGCAGTACTTC. Its protein is CVRSRDRHYEQYF.

The chain employs TRBV5-8 and TRBJ2-7, with a possible D match to TRBD1 (5 bases). Germline CDR1 and CDR2: SGHTS and YDEGEE. The CDR3 runs to 13 residues. Between the trimmed V and J ends, which lost 0 bases and 7 bases, there was a span of 11 bases. The CDR3 coding sequence is TGTGCCAGCAGCTTGGGCAGGGCCAGGGAGCAGTACTTC. It yields the protein CASSLGRAREQYF.

The chain uses TRBV29-1 and TRBJ1-3, with a tentative D call TRBD1 (6 bases). CDR1 is SQVTM and CDR2 is ANQGSEA in the germline V gene. The CDR3 sequence is 14 residues long. The V gene lost 2 bases and the J gene lost 2 bases, with 10 bases spanning the gap. CDR3 in amino acids: CSVEPGGPGNTIYF. CDR3 coding DNA: TGCAGCGTTGAACCCGGGGGGCCTGGAAACACCATATATTTT.

This clone has only a few counts. This chain uses TRBV6-5 with TRBJ1-5; maybe TRBD1 (6 bases). CDR1 is MNHEY, CDR2 SVGAGI, per germline. The CDR3 runs to 14 residues. The V end was cut by 8 bases, the J end by 4 bases, with 15 bases between. CDR3 loop: CASFEGTQNQPQHF. The CDR3 DNA sequence: TGTGCCAGCTTTGAGGGGACACAGAATCAGCCCCAGCATTTT.

This clone showed up just once. The chain employs TRBV5-1 and TRBJ2-7; 8 bases are a match to TRBD1. Germline V gene data show CDR1 as SGHRS and CDR2 as YFSETQ. Germline trimming cut 4 bases from V and 3 bases from J; bases unmatched to any gene: 6. This CDR3 comprises 14 residues. CDR3: CASSGQGLDYEQYF. In DNA, the CDR3 is TGCGCCAGCAGCGGACAGGGCTTGGACTACGAGCAGTACTTC.

The chain combines TRBV15 with TRBJ2-1; 12 positions match TRBD1. This CDR3 region has 16 residues. Looked up from germline, CDR1 is LNHNV and CDR2 is YYDKDF (reference sequence). The trim removed 0 bases at V and 7 bases at J, leaving 4 bases unmatched. This CDR3 reads CATSREGTGGWNEQFF. The CDR3 DNA reads TGTGCCACCAGCAGAGAGGGGACAGGGGGCTGGAATGAGCAGTTCTTC.

The genes are TRBV18 and TRBJ2-1; D unresolved. Germline lookup yields CDR1 KGHSH and CDR2 LQKENI. The germline V and J ends were trimmed by 5 bases and 4 bases, with 9 bases remaining between them. The CDR3 loop spans 13 amino acids. The CDR3: CASSSTTYNEQFF. The CDR3 DNA reads TGTGCCAGCTCATCAACGACTTACAATGAGCAGTTCTTC.